One and the same sample provided the 14 T cell receptor beta chains below, sequenced in a study of blood T cell repertoires in COVID-19. TCRdb's table, derived via immunoSEQ multiplex PCR, lists solely in-frame clones and lacks some. The table lists about 350,000 clones, approximately 90% of them singletons. The sequencing input was peripheral blood. The receptors shown here come from a woman aged 60-75 years with COVID-19, enrolled during active disease.

The chain joins TRBV11-2 to TRBJ2-4; D might be TRBD1 (5 bases). Per germline, CDR1 SGHAT and CDR2 FQNNGV. This CDR3 has 15 amino acids. Deletions cut 2 bases from V and 0 bases from J, with 8 bases between. The CDR3 region has the DNA TGTGCCAGCAGCTTACAGGGTCTAGCCAAAAACATTCAGTACTTC. Translation: CASSLQGLAKNIQYF. The full variable domain, completed using reference TRBV11-2 and TRBJ2-4, is EAGVAQSPRYKIIEKRQSVAFWCNPISGHATLYWYQQILGQGPKLLIQFQNNGVVDDSQLPKDRFSAERLKGVDSTLKIQPAKLEDSAVYLCASSLQGLAKNIQYFGAGTRLSVL.

This chain connects TRBV15 to TRBJ1-2, with 7 bases that match TRBD1. The germline V gene has CDR1 LNHNV and CDR2 YYDKDF (reference sequence). The CDR3 sequence is 15 residues long. V was pared by 1 base and J by 3 bases, with 5 bases of the junction left unmatched. CDR3 amino acids: CATSRAPTGHYGYTF. The CDR3 coding sequence is TGTGCCACCAGCAGAGCTCCGACAGGGCACTATGGCTACACCTTC.

CDR3 loop: CASSYQVPPNQFF. The CDR3 bases are TGTGCCAGCAGTTACCAGGTGCCTCCGAATCAGTTCTTC. The J gene is TRBJ2-1, the V gene TRBV6-2 or TRBV6-3; D is uncertain. Germline lookup yields CDR1 MNHEY and CDR2 SVGEGT. Trimming removed 2 bases from V and 13 bases from J, with 15 bases in between. The CDR3 sequence is 13 residues long.

The chain employs TRBV19 and TRBJ2-2, with 10 bases fitting TRBD1. This CDR3 contains 17 residues. Germline CDR1 reads LNHDA; CDR2 reads SQIVND (reference sequence). J lost 5 bases, V lost 3 bases, and 9 bases had no gene match. The CDR3 coding sequence is TGTGCCAGTAGTATCCTCGTCGGGACAGGGGAAACCGGGGAGCTGTTTTTT. It specifies CASSILVGTGETGELFF.

This chain joins TRBV9 and TRBJ2-2, with D possibly matching TRBD2 (5 bases). CDR3 length: 14 amino acids. Germline V gene data show CDR1 as SGDLS and CDR2 as YYNGEE. V was shortened by 0 bases and J by 4 bases, with 7 bases between the two germline ends. CDR3 nucleotide sequence: TGTGCCAGCAGCGTAGCTGAGGGCACCGGGGAGCTGTTTTTT. Translated, it gives CASSVAEGTGELFF.

The rearrangement links TRBV5-1 to TRBJ1-2, with 7 bases lining up with TRBD1. The CDR3 is 14 amino acids. J lost 4 bases, V lost 2 bases, and 5 bases had no gene match. Germline CDR1 reads SGHRS; CDR2 reads YFSETQ. The CDR3 DNA reads TGCGCCAGCAGCTTATTAACAGGGGCCTATGGCTACACCTTC. Protein sequence: CASSLLTGAYGYTF.

CDR3 nucleotide sequence: TGTGCCAGCTCACCAGGTGCACTCTCCCGTTCCGAGCAGTACTTC. Encoded protein: CASSPGALSRSEQYF. The chain has TRBV18 and TRBJ2-7; D ambiguous. The length of the CDR3 is 15 residues. The V end was cut by 2 bases, the J end by 6 bases, with 17 bases between. Germline-derived CDR1 and CDR2 are KGHSH and LQKENI.

This clone was recorded once. This chain uses TRBV10-3 with TRBJ2-5; TRBD2 is a possible D gene (7 bases). Trimming cost V 6 bases and J 0 bases, with 11 bases left between them. Germline lookup yields CDR1 ENHRY and CDR2 SYGVKD. CDR3 length: 14 amino acids. The CDR3 region has the DNA TGTGCCATCAGGGGGGGGCCGTACCAAGAGACCCAGTACTTC. Its protein is CAIRGGPYQETQYF.

This sequence joins TRBV5-1 and TRBJ1-6; possibly TRBD1 for D (6 bases). Germline assignment: CDR1 SGHRS and CDR2 YFSETQ. Deletions cut 3 bases from V and 4 bases from J, with 17 bases between. The CDR3 consists of 17 residues. CDR3 protein: CASSSRDRRTYNSPLHF. As DNA, the CDR3 is TGCGCCAGCAGCTCCCGAGACAGGCGTACTTATAATTCACCCCTCCACTTT.

The chain employs TRBV10-3 and TRBJ1-2; TRBD1 agrees at 11 bases. The V gene end was trimmed by 8 bases and the J gene end by 4 bases; junction bases not matched to a gene: 3. The CDR3 runs to 13 residues. From germline, CDR1 is ENHRY and CDR2 SYGVKD. As DNA, the CDR3 is TGTGCCATCGGGACAGGGGGACGCTATGGCTACACCTTC. Translation: CAIGTGGRYGYTF.

J is TRBJ2-1 and V is TRBV5-1; 9 bases map to TRBD1. V lost 1 base and J lost 5; bases outside the gene matches: 1. Germline V lookup: CDR1 SGHRS, CDR2 YFSETQ. The length of the CDR3 is 14 residues. The CDR3 region is CASSLYRGHNEQFF. The CDR3 bases are TGCGCCAGCAGCTTGTACAGGGGGCACAATGAGCAGTTCTTC.

This clone appeared once. The chain has TRBV19 and TRBJ1-3; D is unclear. The CDR3 covers 13 residues. Germline V lookup: CDR1 LNHDA, CDR2 SQIVND (reference sequence). The V and J ends lost 11 bases and 0 bases respectively, with 11 bases between them. The CDR3 nucleotides read TGTGCCGTAGCTGAGAGCTCTGGAAACACCATATATTTT. Its protein is CAVAESSGNTIYF.

This sequence joins TRBV5-1 and TRBJ2-2, with 9 nucleotides matching TRBD1. V lost 4 bases to trimming and J lost 4 bases; unmatched junction nucleotides: 8. This CDR3 region has 16 residues. Germline loops: CDR1 SGHRS, CDR2 YFSETQ. The CDR3 here is CASSLQGQGTTGELFF. CDR3 nucleotide sequence: TGCGCCAGCAGCCTACAGGGACAGGGCACCACCGGGGAGCTGTTTTTT. The whole variable domain, filled in from reference TRBV5-1 and TRBJ2-2, reads KAGVTQTPRYLIKTRGQQVTLSCSPISGHRSVSWYQQTPGQGLQFLFEYFSETQRNKGNFPGRFSGRQFSNSRSEMNVSTLELGDSALYLCASSLQGQGTTGELFFGEGSRLTVL.

The V gene is TRBV7-9, the J gene TRBJ2-7; TRBD1 agrees at 7 bases. The junction had 10 bases not matched to a gene; V was cut back by 6 bases and J by 2 bases. This CDR3 contains 15 residues. Germline V gene lookup returns CDR1 SEHNR and CDR2 FQNEAQ (reference sequence). The CDR3 loop is CASSVPDRAPYEQYF. In nucleotides, the CDR3 is TGTGCCAGCAGTGTACCAGACAGGGCCCCCTACGAGCAGTACTTC.